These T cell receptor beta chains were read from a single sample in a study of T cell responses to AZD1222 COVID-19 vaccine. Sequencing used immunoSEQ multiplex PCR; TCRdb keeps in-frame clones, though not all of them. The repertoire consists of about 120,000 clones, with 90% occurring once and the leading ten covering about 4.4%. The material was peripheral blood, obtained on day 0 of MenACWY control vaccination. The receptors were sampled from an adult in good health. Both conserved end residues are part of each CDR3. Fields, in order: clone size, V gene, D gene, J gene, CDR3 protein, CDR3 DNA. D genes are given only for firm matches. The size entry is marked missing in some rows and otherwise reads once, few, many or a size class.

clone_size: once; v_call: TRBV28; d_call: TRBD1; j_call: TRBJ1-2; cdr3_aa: CASSFPRDRRNYGYTF; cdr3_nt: TGTGCCAGCAGTTTCCCTCGGGACAGAAGAAACTATGGCTACACCTTC
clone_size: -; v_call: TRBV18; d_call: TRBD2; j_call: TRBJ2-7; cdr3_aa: CASSPRLAGEGPSDEQYF; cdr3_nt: TGTGCCAGCTCACCACGACTAGCGGGAGAAGGTCCTTCAGACGAGCAGTACTTC
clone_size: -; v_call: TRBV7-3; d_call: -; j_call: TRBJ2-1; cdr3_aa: CASSNTAGSSYNEQFF; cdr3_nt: TGTGCCAGCAGCAATACGGCCGGGAGCTCCTACAATGAGCAGTTCTTC
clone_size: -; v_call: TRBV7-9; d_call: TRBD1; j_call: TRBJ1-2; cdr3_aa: CASSFAPVGTAFYGYTF; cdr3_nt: TGTGCCAGCAGCTTTGCCCCCGTGGGGACAGCCTTCTATGGCTACACCTTC
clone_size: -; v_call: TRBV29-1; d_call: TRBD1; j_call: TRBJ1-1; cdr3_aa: CSVSGQDNFEAFF; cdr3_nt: TGCAGCGTATCCGGACAGGACAATTTTGAAGCTTTCTTT
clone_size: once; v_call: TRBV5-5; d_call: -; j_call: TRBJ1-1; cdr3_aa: CASSLFTGSRAEAFF; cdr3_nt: TGTGCCAGCAGCTTGTTTACCGGGTCTCGGGCTGAAGCTTTCTTT
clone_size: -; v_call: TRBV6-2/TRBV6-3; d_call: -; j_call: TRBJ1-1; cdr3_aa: CASSYWRNTEAFF; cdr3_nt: TGTGCCAGCAGTTATTGGAGGAACACTGAAGCTTTCTTT
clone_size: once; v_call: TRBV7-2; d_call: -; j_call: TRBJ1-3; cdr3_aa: CASSFQQGTGNTIYF; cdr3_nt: TGTGCCAGCAGTTTCCAACAGGGTACTGGAAACACCATATATTTT
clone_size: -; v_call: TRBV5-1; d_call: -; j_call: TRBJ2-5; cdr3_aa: CASIPPPPWGRPKETQYF; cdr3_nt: TGCGCCAGCATACCGCCCCCACCCTGGGGACGGCCAAAAGAGACCCAGTACTTC
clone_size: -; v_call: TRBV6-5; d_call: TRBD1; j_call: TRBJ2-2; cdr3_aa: CASSPRTGEGRELFF; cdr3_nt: TGTGCCAGCAGTCCCCGGACAGGGGAGGGTAGGGAGCTGTTTTTT
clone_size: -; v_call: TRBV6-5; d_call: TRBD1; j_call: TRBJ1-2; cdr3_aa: CASSASRGGAGYTF; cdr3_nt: TGTGCCAGCAGCGCAAGCAGGGGGGGCGCAGGCTACACCTTC
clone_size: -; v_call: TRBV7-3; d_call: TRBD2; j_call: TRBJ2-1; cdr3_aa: CASSLMSGTSGRGNEQFF; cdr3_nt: TGTGCCAGCAGCTTAATGTCGGGGACTAGCGGGAGGGGCAATGAGCAGTTCTTC
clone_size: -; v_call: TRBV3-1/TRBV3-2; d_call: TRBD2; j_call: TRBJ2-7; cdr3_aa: CASSQDPAGVAYEQYF; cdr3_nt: TGTGCCAGCAGCCAAGATCCAGCGGGAGTCGCCTACGAGCAGTACTTC
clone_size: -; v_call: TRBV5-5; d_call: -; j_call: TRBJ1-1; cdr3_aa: CASSQILANTEAFF; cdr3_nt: TGTGCCAGCAGCCAGATCCTAGCAAACACTGAAGCTTTCTTT
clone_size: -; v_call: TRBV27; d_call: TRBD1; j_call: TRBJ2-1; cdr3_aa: CASSLDGGTGGYNEQFF; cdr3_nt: TGTGCCAGCAGTTTGGATGGCGGGACAGGGGGCTACAATGAGCAGTTCTTC
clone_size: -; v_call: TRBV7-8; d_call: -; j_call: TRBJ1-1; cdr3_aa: CASSLGHSNTEAFF; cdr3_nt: TGTGCCAGCAGCTTAGGACACTCGAACACTGAAGCTTTCTTT
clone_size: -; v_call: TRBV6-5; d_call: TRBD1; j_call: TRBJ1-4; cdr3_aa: CASSWDRSEKLFF; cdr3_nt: TGTGCCAGCAGTTGGGACAGGAGTGAAAAACTGTTTTTT